This T cell receptor beta chain originates from a study of blood T cell repertoires in COVID-19 (TCRdb year 2020). Regarding the study in general: ImmuneRACE Cohort 3 recovered participants were defined by two consecutive negative NP/OP PCR tests, healthcare professional clearance, or symptom resolution. Where available, HLA class I and class II types were obtained from metadata supplied by the sample provider rather than from assay-based typing. The material from the prospective study consisted of cDNA or gDNA derived from T cells, B-cell-depleted T cells, or PBMCs. The repertoires were released in a freely available public database meant as a resource for research on the immune response to SARS-CoV-2. Nearly every sample came with metadata listing a de-identified subject ID, COVID-19 status, age in years and sex. Deeply sampled blood TCRbeta repertoires from subjects exposed to, actively infected with, or recovered from COVID-19 were included in the dataset. Samples came from the ongoing ImmuneRACE study (first 160 participants) plus 1,254 subjects from 6 global collaborators. The collaborator samples originated in the United States, Italy and Spain and spanned the acute and convalescent phases of COVID-19. Study-level results and caveats: Clinical and demographic metadata were provided uncurated, with the amount varying by source and participant.

From the cysteine up to the phenylalanine, the CDR3 has a length of 15 residues. Only the CDR3 DNA is retained, 45 bases long and in frame from the first base. Relative to germline, V is missing 10 bases and J is missing 0 bases, with 6 bases of the junction outside any gene match. The germline V gene encodes CDR1 MDHEN and CDR2 SYDVKM. In the prospective study, participants were about 18 to 95 years old, resided in 25 or so geographic areas of the United States, and were enrolled through a virtual design. In the prospective study, cohorts were assigned on the basis of participant-reported clinical history obtained from a screening survey and a study questionnaire. Each participant in the prospective study had whole blood, serum and a nasopharyngeal or oropharyngeal swab collected by mobile phlebotomists. Prospective study participants could optionally give additional blood draws and questionnaires over an approximately 2-month period. Before DNA extraction, prospective study blood samples were shipped either frozen or at room temperature.

On this clone: What this receptor recognizes is not known. No clone much larger than this one lies a single base away; base qualities are absent.

TCRbeta CDR3 regions were amplified from genomic DNA using the immunoSEQ Assay, a bias-controlled multiplex PCR. In the source study's methods: The number of nucleated cells in each sample was estimated by amplification of reference gene primers within the assay. To quantify the absolute abundance of each unique TCRbeta CDR3 rearrangement, sequence reads were collapsed and filtered. For each sample, productive Simpson clonality was calculated as the square root of Simpson's diversity index across productive rearrangements. This immuneACCESS table, as held by TCRdb, lists in-frame sequences with V and J called but not all clones. Of the missing ones, under half trace to an unresolved V gene in checked studies; the others have no known cause. The DNA gave D and trimming, while V, J and clone size come from that table. Across this sample there are under 400,000 clones, with around 87% seen only once. The top ten constitute less than 2.5% of the sample.

The clonotype was recovered from a man aged 40-49 years in a cohort exposed to, infected with or recovered from COVID-19 (not recorded which). This sequence uses TRBV28 and TRBJ1-4; 9 of the junction bases match TRBD1. Sample: PBMCs or T cells enriched from blood (not recorded which). The CDR3 region: CATQGQGPTNEKLFF. The sequence in DNA is TGTGCCACCCAGGGACAGGGACCAACTAATGAAAAACTGTTTTTT.